This T cell receptor (beta chain) was documented in a study of T-cell memory formation after mild COVID-19. Trimming took off 4 bases at V and 6 bases at J, with 17 bases between the two ends. The CDR3 consists of 15 residues. The germline gives CDR1 MNHNS, CDR2 SASEGT. The study, taken as a whole, reports: Mainly in CM and EM were contracting CD4+ clones; CD8+ were in EMRA.

One entry per CDR3 protein results from TCRdb running MiXCR on the 5' RACE reads. Here the sample spans some 320,000 distinct CDR3 sequences, 14% being singletons. A word on this clonotype: Its antigen is unidentified.

The sequence came from a young man who had mild COVID-19 (a few samples of this study predate the infection). Cell type and time point are not known. Sequenced material: PBMCs or a T cell subset sorted from them (not recorded which). The chain joins TRBV6-1 to TRBJ2-3, with D tentatively TRBD1 (5 bases). The CDR3 DNA sequence: TGTGCCAGCAGTGGCAAAGGCCAGGGATGGGATACGCAGTATTTT. This encodes CASSGKGQGWDTQYF.